This is a list of T cell receptor beta chains from one sample in a study of T-cell reconstitution after alpha-beta-depleted transplantation in children. Via MiXCR, TCRdb re-called the PCR reads, giving one row per CDR3 protein. The data show about 420,000 distinct CDR3 sequences, with around 9.9% seen just once and nearly 5.5% held by the top ten. The source was PBMCs from the stem cell graft donor, collected from the stem cell graft. The receptors here all came from a human donor who donated a stem cell graft to a child with acute myeloid leukemia. Both conserved end residues are part of each CDR3. D genes are given only for firm matches. Clone size is stated in some rows and not others, as once, few, many or a class when expanded.

TRBJ2-5 TRBD2 . TRBV20-1 CSARSTLAGDTWTQYF TGCAGTGCTAGATCAACACTAGCGGGGGACACGTGGACCCAGTACTTC
TRBJ2-2 TRBD1 . TRBV20-1 CSARGGTGGAMWAGELFF TGCAGTGCTAGAGGCGGGACAGGGGGCGCGATGTGGGCCGGGGAGCTGTTTTTT
TRBJ1-2 TRBD1 few TRBV12-3/TRBV12-4 CASRTRTGGYTF TGTGCCAGCAGAACTCGGACAGGAGGCTACACCTTC
TRBJ2-1 TRBD2 many TRBV6-1 CASRTDGGRAGREQFF TGTGCCAGCAGAACGGACGGCGGGAGGGCCGGTCGGGAGCAGTTCTTC
TRBJ2-3 . many TRBV5-1 CASSLADISTDTQYF TGCGCCAGCAGCTTAGCGGACATATCAACAGATACGCAGTATTTT
TRBJ2-7 TRBD2 few TRBV12-3/TRBV12-4 CASSSSGTSGNYEQYF TGTGCCAGCAGTTCTTCCGGGACTAGCGGAAATTACGAGCAGTACTTC
TRBJ2-2 . . TRBV20-1 CSNGDTGELFF TGCAGCAACGGGGACACCGGGGAGCTGTTTTTT
TRBJ2-1 . . TRBV7-2 CTSSPDWEQFF TGTACCAGCAGCCCGGACTGGGAGCAGTTCTTC
TRBJ2-3 TRBD2 few TRBV25-1 CASSDAGAASTDTQYF TGTGCCAGCAGTGATGCGGGAGCGGCCTCCACAGATACGCAGTATTTT
TRBJ1-1 . . TRBV14 CASSQVDFWAEAFF TGTGCCAGCAGCCAAGTAGACTTTTGGGCTGAAGCTTTCTTT
TRBJ2-2 . few TRBV5-5 CASSLAQVGPGELFF TGTGCCAGCAGCTTGGCCCAGGTCGGCCCCGGGGAGCTGTTTTTT
TRBJ2-7 . . TRBV20-1 CSARGPSFPYEQYF TGCAGTGCTAGAGGTCCCTCCTTCCCCTACGAGCAGTACTTC
TRBJ1-4 TRBD1 . TRBV5-1 CASSLLGTGSEKLFF TGCGCCAGCAGCTTGTTGGGGACAGGGAGTGAAAAACTGTTTTTT
TRBJ2-3 TRBD2 few TRBV20-1 CSAPGLAGGVADTQYF TGCAGTGCCCCCGGACTAGCGGGAGGGGTGGCCGATACGCAGTATTTT
TRBJ2-1 TRBD2 few TRBV20-1 CSARAGTSGESQGFF TGCAGTGCTAGGGCTGGGACTAGCGGGGAGTCCCAGGGTTTCTTC
TRBJ2-1 . few TRBV19 CASSIGDYVYNEQFF TGTGCCAGTAGTATAGGGGATTACGTATACAATGAGCAGTTCTTC
TRBJ1-5 . . TRBV10-2 CASSESAVGQPQHF TGCGCCAGCAGTGAGTCAGCAGTAGGTCAGCCCCAGCATTTT
TRBJ2-3 . few TRBV6-2/TRBV6-3 CASSYSAGSTDTQYF TGTGCCAGCAGTTACTCGGCGGGATCTACAGATACGCAGTATTTT
TRBJ2-2 . . TRBV5-1 CASSEIPPTGELFF TGCGCCAGCAGCGAGATTCCACCCACCGGGGAGCTGTTTTTT
TRBJ2-7 TRBD2 few TRBV2 CASSGTSGKSSYEQYF TGTGCCAGCAGCGGGACTAGCGGGAAAAGCTCCTACGAGCAGTACTTC
TRBJ2-1 TRBD2 many TRBV6-1 CASSPRLAGVSYNEQFF TGTGCCAGCAGTCCGCGACTAGCGGGAGTATCCTACAATGAGCAGTTCTTC
TRBJ2-7 . few TRBV18 CASSPASREQYF TGTGCCAGCTCACCAGCGTCACGCGAGCAGTACTTC
TRBJ2-1 . . TRBV20-1 CSARDIGNNEQFF TGCAGTGCTAGAGATATCGGGAACAATGAGCAGTTCTTC
TRBJ2-3 TRBD1 . TRBV13 CASSLGIRDRVETQYF TGTGCCAGCAGCTTAGGGATACGGGACAGGGTCGAGACGCAGTATTTT
TRBJ1-2 . few TRBV7-8 CASSLEGLRLTGGYTF TGTGCCAGCAGCTTAGAGGGGTTAAGGCTTACCGGGGGCTACACCTTC
TRBJ2-1 . . TRBV14 CASSRGGPSYNEQFF TGTGCCAGCAGCCGCGGGGGCCCTTCCTACAATGAGCAGTTCTTC
TRBJ2-7 TRBD2 . TRBV27 CASRLAGDYYEQYF TGTGCCTCAAGACTAGCGGGAGATTACTACGAGCAGTACTTC
TRBJ1-5 TRBD1 few TRBV29-1 CSVADRGQPQHF TGCAGCGTTGCGGACAGGGGACAGCCCCAGCATTTT
TRBJ2-1 TRBD1 . TRBV12-3/TRBV12-4 CASSLAQGAMDEQFF TGTGCCAGCAGTTTAGCCCAGGGGGCAATGGATGAGCAGTTCTTC
TRBJ2-1 TRBD2 . TRBV6-5 CASSYSGGGYNEQFF TGTGCCAGCAGTTACTCAGGCGGGGGATACAATGAGCAGTTCTTC
TRBJ2-2 . few TRBV5-1 CASSYIQGTHTGELFF TGCGCCAGCAGCTACATTCAGGGGACTCACACCGGGGAGCTGTTTTTT
TRBJ2-1 . few TRBV12-3/TRBV12-4 CASSPMGQGYNEQFF TGTGCCAGCAGTCCCATGGGTCAGGGGTACAATGAGCAGTTCTTC
TRBJ2-3 TRBD2 few TRBV4-1 CASSQPGGLAGEQASTDTQYF TGCGCCAGCAGCCAACCCGGCGGACTAGCGGGGGAACAAGCTAGCACAGATACGCAGTATTTT
TRBJ2-5 TRBD2 . TRBV27 CASKRGTSGMGAETQYF TGTGCCAGCAAGAGAGGGACTAGCGGGATGGGTGCAGAGACCCAGTACTTC
TRBJ2-3 TRBD2 many TRBV29-1 CSVSSGELTDTQYF TGCAGCGTTTCTAGCGGGGAACTCACAGATACGCAGTATTTT
TRBJ2-3 TRBD2 many TRBV9 CASSVDLAGGVEDTQYF TGTGCCAGCAGCGTAGATCTCGCGGGAGGGGTGGAAGATACGCAGTATTTT
TRBJ2-5 . . TRBV20-1 CSARDGRRETQYF TGCAGTGCTAGAGATGGCAGGAGGGAGACCCAGTACTTC
TRBJ2-7 TRBD2 . TRBV12-3/TRBV12-4 CASSFPSGSSYEQYF TGTGCCAGCAGTTTCCCTAGCGGGAGCTCCTACGAGCAGTACTTC
TRBJ2-2 . few TRBV5-1 CASSLATGTGELFF TGCGCCAGCAGCTTGGCCACAGGAACCGGGGAGCTGTTTTTT
TRBJ2-3 . . TRBV29-1 CSVMVGTDTQYF TGCAGCGTAATGGTCGGGACAGATACGCAGTATTTT
TRBJ2-1 . many TRBV20-1 CSALFGLEQFF TGCAGTGCTCTCTTCGGACTTGAGCAGTTCTTC
TRBJ2-3 . few TRBV6-1 CASSAGDFTDTQYF TGTGCCAGCAGTGCAGGGGACTTCACAGATACGCAGTATTTT
TRBJ2-5 . . TRBV12-3/TRBV12-4 CASSQGDFQETQYF TGTGCCAGCAGTCAGGGGGACTTCCAAGAGACCCAGTACTTC
TRBJ2-7 TRBD2 many TRBV7-2 CASSSLAGGGEQYF TGTGCCAGCAGCTCTCTAGCGGGAGGAGGCGAGCAGTACTTC
TRBJ2-2 . few TRBV20-1 CSATTGTSNTGELFF TGCAGTGCTACCACCGGGACCTCGAACACCGGGGAGCTGTTTTTT
TRBJ2-2 . . TRBV7-9 CARAPDTGELFF TGTGCCCGCGCGCCCGACACCGGGGAGCTGTTTTTT
TRBJ2-7 TRBD2 few TRBV20-1 CSARTLGAGAGEQYF TGCAGTGCTAGGACCCTGGGAGCGGGAGCGGGGGAGCAGTACTTC
TRBJ1-5 TRBD1 few TRBV27 CASSLTGQGGQPQHF TGTGCCAGCAGTTTAACTGGACAGGGAGGTCAGCCCCAGCATTTT
TRBJ2-1 . few TRBV4-3 CASSYGPDFGVGTQFF TGCGCCAGCAGCTACGGGCCGGACTTTGGCGTCGGAACGCAGTTCTTC
TRBJ1-5 TRBD1 . TRBV6-5 CASSYSVGQGVGQPQHF TGTGCCAGCAGTTACTCGGTGGGACAGGGAGTCGGACAGCCCCAGCATTTT
TRBJ2-6 TRBD1 few TRBV5-1 CASSQNSGQASGANVLTF TGCGCCAGCAGTCAGAATTCCGGACAGGCCTCTGGGGCCAACGTCCTGACTTTC
TRBJ2-2 . many TRBV7-9 CASSPRDTNTGELFF TGTGCCAGCAGCCCCCGGGACACGAACACCGGGGAGCTGTTTTTT
TRBJ1-2 . few TRBV9 CASSGLGGDRGYGYTF TGTGCCAGCAGCGGGCTCGGGGGTGATCGTGGCTATGGCTACACCTTC
TRBJ2-7 . many TRBV20-1 CSVTGLTSYEQYF TGCAGTGTGACGGGACTGACCTCCTACGAGCAGTACTTC
TRBJ2-5 TRBD1 many TRBV19 CASRSGGVGQETQYF TGTGCCAGTAGGTCAGGGGGCGTTGGGCAAGAGACCCAGTACTTC
TRBJ2-5 . . TRBV3-1 CASSQTTEETQYF TGTGCCAGCAGCCAAACGACAGAAGAGACCCAGTACTTC
TRBJ2-5 TRBD2 . TRBV7-2 CASSLVASGGGETQYF TGTGCCAGCAGCTTAGTGGCTAGCGGGGGTGGAGAGACCCAGTACTTC
TRBJ2-1 . few TRBV12-3/TRBV12-4 CASSPTSLIDEQFF TGTGCCAGCAGTCCGACTAGTTTAATCGATGAGCAGTTCTTC
TRBJ1-5 . . TRBV19 CASWTENSNQPQHF TGTGCCAGCTGGACGGAAAATAGCAATCAGCCCCAGCATTTT
TRBJ2-1 TRBD1 . TRBV25-1 CASSDGDRGRGF TGTGCCAGCAGTGATGGGGACAGGGGAAGAGGATTC